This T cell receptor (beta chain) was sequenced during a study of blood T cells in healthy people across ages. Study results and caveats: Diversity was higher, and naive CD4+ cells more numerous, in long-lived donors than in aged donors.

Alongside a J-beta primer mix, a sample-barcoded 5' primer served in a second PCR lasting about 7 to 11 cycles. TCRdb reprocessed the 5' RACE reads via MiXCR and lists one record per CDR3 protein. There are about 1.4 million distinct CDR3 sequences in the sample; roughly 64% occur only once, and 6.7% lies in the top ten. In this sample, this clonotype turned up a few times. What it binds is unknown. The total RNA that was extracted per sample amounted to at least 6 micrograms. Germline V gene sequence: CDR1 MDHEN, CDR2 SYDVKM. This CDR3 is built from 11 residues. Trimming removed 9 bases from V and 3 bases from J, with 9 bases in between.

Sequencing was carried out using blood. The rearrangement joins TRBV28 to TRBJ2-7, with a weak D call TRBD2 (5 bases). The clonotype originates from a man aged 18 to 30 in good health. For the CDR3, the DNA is TGTGCCAGTAAGGACTTCTACGAGCAGTACTTC. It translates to CASKDFYEQYF.